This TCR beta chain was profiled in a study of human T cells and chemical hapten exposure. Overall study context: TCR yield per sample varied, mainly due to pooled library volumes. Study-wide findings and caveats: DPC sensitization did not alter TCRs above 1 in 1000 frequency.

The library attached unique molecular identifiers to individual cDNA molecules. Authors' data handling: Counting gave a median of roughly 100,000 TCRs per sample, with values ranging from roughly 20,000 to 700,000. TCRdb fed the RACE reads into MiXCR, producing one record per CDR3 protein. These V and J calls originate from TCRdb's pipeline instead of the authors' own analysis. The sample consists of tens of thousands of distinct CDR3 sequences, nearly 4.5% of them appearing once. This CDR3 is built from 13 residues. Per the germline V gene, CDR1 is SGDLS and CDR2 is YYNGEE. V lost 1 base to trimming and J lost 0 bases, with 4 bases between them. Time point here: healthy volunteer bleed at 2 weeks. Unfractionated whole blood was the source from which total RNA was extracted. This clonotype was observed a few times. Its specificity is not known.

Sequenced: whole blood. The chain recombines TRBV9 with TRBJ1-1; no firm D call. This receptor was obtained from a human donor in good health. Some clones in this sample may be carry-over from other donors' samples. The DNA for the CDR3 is TGTGCCAGCAGCGTATACCTGAACACTGAAGCTTTCTTT. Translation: CASSVYLNTEAFF.